These T cell receptor beta chains were read from a single sample in a study of siplizumab effects on memory and regulatory T cells. TCRdb keeps only in-frame clones here, not all; method: immunoSEQ multiplex PCR. The sample yields 75,000 to 100,000 clones, about 94% seen once. Sequenced input: non-Treg CD4+ T cells sorted from blood. The source is a human donor in good health. The CDR3 runs from the conserved cysteine through the conserved F or W. A D gene is named only where the DNA matches it firmly. Only part of the rows carry a size: once, few, many, or a class if the clone is expanded.

D gene | J gene | clone size | CDR3 length | V gene | CDR3 protein | CDR3 DNA
NA | TRBJ1-4 | NA | 16 | TRBV28 | CASCRYEGPLGEKLFF | TGTGCCAGCTGCCGCTACGAGGGGCCCTTAGGAGAAAAACTGTTTTTT
TRBD1 | TRBJ2-7 | NA | 15 | TRBV19 | CASTIGQGISYEQYF | TGTGCCAGTACCATCGGACAGGGGATATCCTACGAGCAGTACTTC
TRBD1 | TRBJ1-2 | NA | 15 | TRBV27 | CASSSLGQGRFGYTF | TGTGCCAGCAGTTCCCTCGGACAGGGGCGGTTTGGCTACACCTTC
NA | TRBJ1-2 | once | 12 | TRBV5-8 | CASSYTLSNYTF | TGTGCCAGCAGCTACACGCTGAGCAACTACACCTTC
NA | TRBJ1-2 | NA | 15 | TRBV18 | CASSPIDKQGHGYTF | TGTGCCAGCTCACCTATCGACAAACAAGGTCATGGCTACACCTTC
NA | TRBJ1-2 | NA | 15 | TRBV5-4 | CASSLAQGWNYGYTF | TGTGCCAGCAGCTTGGCCCAGGGGTGGAACTATGGCTACACCTTC
NA | TRBJ2-1 | NA | 15 | TRBV9 | CASSASGLPYNEQFF | TGTGCCAGCAGTGCGAGCGGACTTCCCTACAATGAGCAGTTCTTC
TRBD2 | TRBJ2-3 | NA | 16 | TRBV6-4 | CASSVQAGGRADTQYF | TGTGCCAGCAGTGTCCAAGCGGGAGGGAGGGCAGATACGCAGTATTTT
TRBD2 | TRBJ2-1 | NA | 17 | TRBV19 | CASSMLGLAGGSNEQFF | TGTGCCAGTAGTATGCTGGGACTAGCGGGAGGGTCAAATGAGCAGTTCTTC
TRBD1 | TRBJ2-7 | NA | 12 | TRBV6-1 | CAMGQVPYEQYF | TGTGCCATGGGACAGGTTCCCTACGAGCAGTACTTC
NA | TRBJ2-1 | NA | 17 | TRBV7-3 | CASSSSSRVGAYNEQFF | TGTGCCAGCAGCTCCTCTAGCCGTGTCGGGGCCTACAATGAGCAGTTCTTC
TRBD1 | TRBJ2-5 | NA | 16 | TRBV7-9 | CASSLALGTGKETQYF | TGTGCCAGCAGCTTAGCGCTGGGGACAGGGAAAGAGACCCAGTACTTC
TRBD2 | TRBJ2-7 | NA | 15 | TRBV5-1 | CASSLAAGELGEQYF | TGCGCCAGCAGCTTGGCAGCGGGAGAGCTTGGCGAGCAGTACTTC
NA | TRBJ1-2 | NA | 14 | TRBV30 | CAWSVVPVNYGYTF | TGTGCCTGGAGTGTCGTACCCGTTAACTATGGCTACACCTTC
NA | TRBJ1-2 | NA | 14 | TRBV9 | CASSVEPGSYGYTF | TGTGCCAGCAGCGTAGAGCCGGGGTCCTATGGCTACACCTTC
NA | TRBJ1-5 | NA | 13 | TRBV6-5 | CASRKDINQPQHF | TGTGCCAGCAGGAAAGATATCAATCAGCCCCAGCATTTT
NA | TRBJ1-2 | few | 15 | TRBV6-1 | CASSEFIGPQNGYTF | TGTGCCAGCAGTGAATTCATAGGACCCCAAAATGGCTACACCTTC
NA | TRBJ2-2 | NA | 15 | TRBV28 | CASTWRGRRPGELFF | TGTGCCAGCACCTGGAGGGGGAGGAGGCCCGGGGAGCTGTTTTTT
NA | TRBJ1-2 | NA | 13 | TRBV25-1 | CASTQPGQVSYTF | TGTGCCAGCACCCAGCCGGGACAAGTGAGCTACACCTTC
NA | TRBJ2-5 | NA | 10 | TRBV18 | CASSGETQYF | TGTGCCAGCTCAGGGGAGACCCAGTACTTC
NA | TRBJ1-5 | NA | 16 | TRBV7-9 | CASSLEGGGSNQPQHF | TGTGCCAGCAGCTTAGAAGGAGGCGGGAGCAATCAGCCCCAGCATTTT
TRBD2 | TRBJ2-1 | NA | 15 | TRBV19 | CASSTEAGVRNEQFF | TGTGCCAGTAGTACCGAAGCGGGAGTAAGGAATGAGCAGTTCTTC
NA | TRBJ1-2 | NA | 15 | TRBV6-5 | CASSPHPTENYGYTF | TGTGCCAGCAGTCCTCACCCGACGGAGAACTATGGCTACACCTTC
TRBD2 | TRBJ2-7 | NA | 15 | TRBV6-1 | CASSRTSGNSYEQYF | TGTGCCAGCAGTAGAACTAGCGGAAATTCCTACGAGCAGTACTTC
NA | TRBJ2-5 | NA | 13 | TRBV11-2 | CASSSGHQETQYF | TGTGCCAGCAGCTCAGGACATCAAGAGACCCAGTACTTC
NA | TRBJ2-5 | NA | 14 | TRBV18 | CASSGGRSQETQYF | TGTGCCAGCTCAGGGGGACGGTCCCAAGAGACCCAGTACTTC
NA | TRBJ1-2 | NA | 18 | TRBV5-1 | CASSLGVLRTAAPYGYTF | TGCGCCAGCAGCTTGGGGGTCCTGAGGACAGCCGCACCTTATGGCTACACCTTC
NA | TRBJ2-7 | NA | 15 | TRBV5-1 | CASRATGGPFYEQYF | TGCGCCAGCAGGGCCACAGGTGGCCCATTTTACGAGCAGTACTTC
NA | TRBJ2-3 | NA | 13 | TRBV7-3 | CASSLDHTDTQYF | TGTGCCAGCAGCTTGGACCACACAGATACGCAGTATTTT
TRBD2 | TRBJ2-5 | NA | 16 | TRBV14 | CASSQGVLAGAETQYF | TGTGCCAGCAGCCAAGGGGTACTAGCGGGAGCGGAGACCCAGTACTTC
TRBD2 | TRBJ2-5 | NA | 16 | TRBV11-3 | CASSLGLAGVGETQYF | TGTGCCAGCAGCTTAGGACTAGCGGGAGTAGGAGAGACCCAGTACTTC
NA | TRBJ2-1 | NA | 14 | TRBV5-6 | CASSLFGGRSEQFF | TGTGCCAGCAGCTTGTTTGGGGGTAGGAGTGAGCAGTTCTTC
NA | TRBJ1-1 | NA | 14 | TRBV18 | CASSPLDSNTEAFF | TGTGCCAGCTCACCGCTGGACAGTAACACTGAAGCTTTCTTT
TRBD1 | TRBJ1-5 | few | 15 | TRBV7-4 | CASSLGQGSNQPQHF | TGTGCCAGCAGCTTAGGACAGGGAAGCAATCAGCCCCAGCATTTT
NA | TRBJ1-1 | NA | 13 | TRBV28 | CASRLGSHTEAFF | TGTGCCAGCAGGTTAGGCAGTCACACTGAAGCTTTCTTT
NA | TRBJ2-1 | NA | 13 | TRBV30 | CAWKASRYNEQFF | TGTGCCTGGAAGGCCAGCCGGTACAATGAGCAGTTCTTC
NA | TRBJ2-7 | NA | 17 | TRBV19 | CASSPRGAQEYFYEQYF | TGTGCCAGTAGTCCCCGGGGGGCTCAGGAATATTTCTACGAGCAGTACTTC
NA | TRBJ1-2 | NA | 14 | TRBV6-6 | CASSYGMLDYGYTF | TGTGCCAGCAGTTACGGAATGCTCGACTATGGCTACACCTTC
TRBD2 | TRBJ2-2 | once | 16 | TRBV19 | CASTSSGRASPGELFF | TGTGCCAGTACTTCTAGCGGGAGGGCCTCTCCCGGGGAGCTGTTTTTT
NA | TRBJ1-1 | NA | 17 | TRBV25-1 | CASSEYMGRGDKTEAFF | TGTGCCAGCAGTGAGTATATGGGGCGCGGGGATAAAACTGAAGCTTTCTTT
NA | TRBJ2-1 | NA | 15 | TRBV14 | CASSQAPIEDNEQFF | TGTGCCAGCAGCCAAGCACCGATAGAAGACAATGAGCAGTTCTTC
NA | TRBJ1-1 | NA | 13 | TRBV4-2 | CASSQDLNTEAFF | TGTGCCAGCAGCCAAGACTTGAACACTGAAGCTTTCTTT
NA | TRBJ2-1 | NA | 17 | TRBV28 | CASSPLSRASSYNEQFF | TGTGCCAGCAGTCCCCTGTCACGGGCGAGCTCCTACAATGAGCAGTTCTTC
TRBD1 | TRBJ2-7 | NA | 15 | TRBV6-5 | CASSSFGTGAYEQYF | TGTGCCAGCAGTTCCTTCGGGACAGGGGCCTACGAGCAGTACTTC
TRBD1 | TRBJ1-1 | NA | 14 | TRBV7-9 | CASSLQGAATEAFF | TGTGCCAGCAGCCTACAGGGGGCGGCCACTGAAGCTTTCTTT
NA | TRBJ2-2 | NA | 17 | TRBV7-9 | CASSEISRDGRAGELFF | TGTGCCAGCAGCGAGATCAGCCGGGACGGTAGGGCCGGGGAGCTGTTTTTT
TRBD1 | TRBJ1-5 | NA | 16 | TRBV19 | CASSAPGQGLGQPQHF | TGTGCCAGTAGTGCGCCGGGACAGGGTCTGGGTCAGCCCCAGCATTTT
NA | TRBJ1-4 | NA | 15 | TRBV4-1 | CASSRGGATNEKLFF | TGCGCCAGCAGCCGGGGAGGAGCAACTAATGAAAAACTGTTTTTT